This T cell receptor (beta chain) was documented in a study of cytomegalovirus exposure and HLA in healthy donors. Turning to the study itself: From donors who were HLA-typed, an early data release held about 85 million unique TCRs.

The germline V and J ends were trimmed by 0 bases and 5 bases, with 14 bases remaining between them. CDR3 length equals 15 residues. Germline lookup yields CDR1 WSHSY and CDR2 SAAADI. The PCR was carried out with 60 Vbeta primers and 13 Jbeta primers. The data were produced by immunoSEQ multiplex PCR, yet TCRdb's version contains in-frame clones alone and is incomplete. The data hold about 110,000 clones, with 70% to 75% observed a single time. In the case of this clone: Antigen specificity is unknown.

Regarding the study as a whole: It was shown in a later analysis that HLA-associated TCR beta chains were more clonally expanded than other, equally common chains.

Sequencing input: PBMCs. The TCR was taken from a female donor in good health and CMV-seronegative. This sequence joins TRBV10-2 and TRBJ2-7; D remains unclear. For the CDR3, the DNA is TGCGCCAGCAGTGAGTCGAGGTTTGGTAGCAACGAGCAGTACTTC. Its translation: CASSESRFGSNEQYF.